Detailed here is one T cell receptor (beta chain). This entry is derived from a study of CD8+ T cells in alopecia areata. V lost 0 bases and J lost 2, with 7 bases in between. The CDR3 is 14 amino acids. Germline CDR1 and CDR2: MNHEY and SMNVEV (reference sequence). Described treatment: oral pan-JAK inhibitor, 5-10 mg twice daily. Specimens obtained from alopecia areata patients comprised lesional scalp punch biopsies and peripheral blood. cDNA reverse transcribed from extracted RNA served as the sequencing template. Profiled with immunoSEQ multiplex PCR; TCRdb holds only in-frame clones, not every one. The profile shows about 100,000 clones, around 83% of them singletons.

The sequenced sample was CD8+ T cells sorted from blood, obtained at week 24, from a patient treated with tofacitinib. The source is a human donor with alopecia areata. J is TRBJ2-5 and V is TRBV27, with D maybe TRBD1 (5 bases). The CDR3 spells CASSLSYRQETQYF. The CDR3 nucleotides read TGTGCCAGCAGTTTATCGTACAGGCAAGAGACCCAGTACTTC.